This T cell receptor (beta chain) originates from a study of blood T cell repertoires in COVID-19. Study summary: T cells, B-cell-depleted T cells, or PBMCs supplied cDNA or gDNA.

The repertoire was sequenced with immunoSEQ multiplex PCR; TCRdb's copy has only in-frame clones and lacks some. The sample consists of about 64,000 clones, 88% of them appearing once. Trimming cost V 7 bases and J 0 bases, with 10 bases left between them. The CDR3 is 13 amino acids. Germline loops: CDR1 SQVTM, CDR2 ANQGSEA. Sample: peripheral blood. The chain carries TRBV29-1 and TRBJ2-1, with no clear D. This TCR was recovered from a woman in her fifties or sixties with COVID-19, enrolled during active disease. CDR3 bases: TGCAGCGCTCGGGTGAGCTCCTACAATGAGCAGTTCTTC. Encoded protein: CSARVSSYNEQFF.